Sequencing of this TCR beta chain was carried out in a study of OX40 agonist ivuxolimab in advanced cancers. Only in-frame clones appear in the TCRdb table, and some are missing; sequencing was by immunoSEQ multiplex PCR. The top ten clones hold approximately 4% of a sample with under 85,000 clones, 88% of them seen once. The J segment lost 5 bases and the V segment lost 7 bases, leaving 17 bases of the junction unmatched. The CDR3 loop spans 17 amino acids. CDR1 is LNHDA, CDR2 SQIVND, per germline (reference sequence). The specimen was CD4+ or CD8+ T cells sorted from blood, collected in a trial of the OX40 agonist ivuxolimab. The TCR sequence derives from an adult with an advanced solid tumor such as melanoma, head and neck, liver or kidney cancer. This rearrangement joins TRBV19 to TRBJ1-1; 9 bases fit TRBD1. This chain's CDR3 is CASTSWNRGLGRTEAFF. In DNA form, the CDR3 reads TGTGCCAGTACCTCATGGAACAGGGGGCTTGGAAGGACTGAAGCTTTCTTT. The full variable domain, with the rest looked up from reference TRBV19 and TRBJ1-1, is DGGITQSPKYLFRKEGQNVTLSCEQNLNHDAMYWYRQDPGQGLRLIYYSQIVNDFQKGDIAEGYSVSREKKESFPLTVTSAQKNPTAFYLCASTSWNRGLGRTEAFFGQGTRLTVV.